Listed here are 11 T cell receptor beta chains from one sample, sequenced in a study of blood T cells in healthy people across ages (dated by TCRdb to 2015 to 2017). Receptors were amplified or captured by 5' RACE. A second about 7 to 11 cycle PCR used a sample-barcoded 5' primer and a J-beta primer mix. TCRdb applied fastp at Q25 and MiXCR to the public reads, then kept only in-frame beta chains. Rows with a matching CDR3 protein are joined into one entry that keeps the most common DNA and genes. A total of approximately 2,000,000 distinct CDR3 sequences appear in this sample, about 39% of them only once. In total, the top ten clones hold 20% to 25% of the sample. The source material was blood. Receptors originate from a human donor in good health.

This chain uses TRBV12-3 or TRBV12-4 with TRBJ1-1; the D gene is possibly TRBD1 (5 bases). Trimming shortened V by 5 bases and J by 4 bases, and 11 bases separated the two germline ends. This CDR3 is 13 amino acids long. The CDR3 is CASSGAGFTEAFF. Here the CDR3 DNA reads TGTGCCAGCAGTGGGGCCGGTTTCACTGAAGCTTTCTTT.

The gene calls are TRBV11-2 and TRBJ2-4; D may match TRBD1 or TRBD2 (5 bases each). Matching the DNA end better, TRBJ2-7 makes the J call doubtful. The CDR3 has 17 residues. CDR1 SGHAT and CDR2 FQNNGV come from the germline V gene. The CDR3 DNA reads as TGTGCCAGCAGCTTATGGGGAATGCCGGGGCTACTTAACGAGCAGTACTTC. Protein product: CASSLWGMPGLLNEQYF.

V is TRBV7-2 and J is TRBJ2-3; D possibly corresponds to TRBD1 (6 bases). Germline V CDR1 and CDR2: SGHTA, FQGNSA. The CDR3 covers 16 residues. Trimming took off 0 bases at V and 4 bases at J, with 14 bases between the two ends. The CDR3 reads CASSLALGAGSDTQYF. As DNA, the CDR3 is TGTGCCAGCAGCTTAGCGCTGGGGGCGGGCTCAGATACGCAGTATTTT. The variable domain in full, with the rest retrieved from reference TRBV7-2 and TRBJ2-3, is GAGVSQSPSNKVTEKGKDVELRCDPISGHTALYWYRQSLGQGLEFLIYFQGNSAPDKSGLPSDRFSAERTGGSVSTLTIQRTQQEDSAVYLCASSLALGAGSDTQYFGPGTRLTVL.

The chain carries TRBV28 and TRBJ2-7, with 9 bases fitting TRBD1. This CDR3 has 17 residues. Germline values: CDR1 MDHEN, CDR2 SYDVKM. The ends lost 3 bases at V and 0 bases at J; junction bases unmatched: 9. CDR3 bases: TGTGCCAGCAGTTTCTTTCCGGGACAGGGAAGCTCCTACGAGCAGTACTTC. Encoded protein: CASSFFPGQGSSYEQYF.

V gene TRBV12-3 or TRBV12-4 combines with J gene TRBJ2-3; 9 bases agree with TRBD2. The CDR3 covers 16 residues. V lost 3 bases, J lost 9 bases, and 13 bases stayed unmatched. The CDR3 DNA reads TGTGCCAGCAGTTTGGGATTAGCGGGGGTACTTTGGACGCAGTATTTT. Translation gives CASSLGLAGVLWTQYF.

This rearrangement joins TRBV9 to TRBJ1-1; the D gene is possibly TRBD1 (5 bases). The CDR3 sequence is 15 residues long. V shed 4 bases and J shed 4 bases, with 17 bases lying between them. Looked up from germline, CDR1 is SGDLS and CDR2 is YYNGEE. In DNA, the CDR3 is TGTGCCAGCAGCCCACAGGTCCAATGGGCCACTGAAGCTTTCTTT. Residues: CASSPQVQWATEAFF.

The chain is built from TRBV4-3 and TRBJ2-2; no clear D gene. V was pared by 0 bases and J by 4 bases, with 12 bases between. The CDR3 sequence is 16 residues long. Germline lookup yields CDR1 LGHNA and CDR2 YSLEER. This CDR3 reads CASSQDRMFGTGELFF. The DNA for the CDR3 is TGCGCCAGCAGCCAAGATCGGATGTTCGGCACCGGGGAGCTGTTTTTT.

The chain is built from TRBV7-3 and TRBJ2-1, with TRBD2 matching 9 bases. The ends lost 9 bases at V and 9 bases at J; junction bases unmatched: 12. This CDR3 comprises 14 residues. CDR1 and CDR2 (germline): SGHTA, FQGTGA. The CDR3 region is CASSPGGGGPEQFF. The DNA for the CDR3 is TGTGCCAGTAGCCCGGGCGGGGGGGGCCCTGAGCAGTTCTTC.

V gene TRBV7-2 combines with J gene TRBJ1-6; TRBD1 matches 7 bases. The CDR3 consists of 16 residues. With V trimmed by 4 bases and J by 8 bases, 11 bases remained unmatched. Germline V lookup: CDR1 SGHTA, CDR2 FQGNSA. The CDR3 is CASSYASWQGDSPLHF. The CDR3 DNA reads TGTGCCAGCAGCTATGCGTCGTGGCAGGGGGATTCACCCCTCCACTTT.

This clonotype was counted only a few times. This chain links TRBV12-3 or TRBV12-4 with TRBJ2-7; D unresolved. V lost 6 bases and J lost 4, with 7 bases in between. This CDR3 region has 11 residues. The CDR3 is CASRENYEQYF. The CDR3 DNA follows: TGTGCCAGCAGGGAAAATTACGAGCAGTACTTC.

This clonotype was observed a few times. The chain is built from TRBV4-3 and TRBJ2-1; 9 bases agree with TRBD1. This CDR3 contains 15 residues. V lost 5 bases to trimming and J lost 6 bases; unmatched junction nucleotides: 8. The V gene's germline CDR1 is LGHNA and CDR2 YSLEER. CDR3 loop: CASSYDRGFRNEQFF. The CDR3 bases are TGCGCCAGCAGCTACGACAGGGGGTTCCGCAATGAGCAGTTCTTC.